The clone carrying this TCR beta chain was seen more than once but under ten times. This specimen belongs to a study of T cell clones after liver transplantation. The V gene lost 5 bases and the J gene lost 6 bases, with 16 bases spanning the gap. CDR1 and CDR2 from the germline V gene are SEHNR and FQNEAQ (reference sequence). This CDR3 has 14 residues. Data came from immunoSEQ multiplex PCR; TCRdb stores just in-frame clones and leaves some out. The data contain tens of thousands of clones, 60% to 80% of them seen just once; the ten biggest clones take up around 9.1%. The receptor was isolated from a human patient who received a liver transplant. Some T cells here may be from the graft donor. The input for sequencing was CD4+ T cells from blood, taken at the 22-month timepoint. The genes are TRBV7-9 and TRBJ1-1, with D uncertain. The CDR3 loop is CASSPTESRAEAFF. Here the CDR3 DNA reads TGTGCCAGCAGCCCTACTGAATCTAGGGCTGAAGCTTTCTTT.